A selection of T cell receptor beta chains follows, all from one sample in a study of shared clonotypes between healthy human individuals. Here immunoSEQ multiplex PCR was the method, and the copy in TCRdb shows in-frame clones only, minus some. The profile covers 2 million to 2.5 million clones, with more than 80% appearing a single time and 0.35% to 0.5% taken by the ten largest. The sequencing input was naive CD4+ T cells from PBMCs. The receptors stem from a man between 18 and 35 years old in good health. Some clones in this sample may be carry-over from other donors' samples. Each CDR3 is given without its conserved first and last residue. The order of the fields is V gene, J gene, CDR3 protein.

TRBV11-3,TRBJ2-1,ASSLEGNEQF
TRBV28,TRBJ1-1,ASSLRDLAGVNTEAF
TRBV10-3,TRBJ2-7,AIRRGRELDEQY
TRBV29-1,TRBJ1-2,SALLPNYGYT
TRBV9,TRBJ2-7,ASSVPGQGGEQY
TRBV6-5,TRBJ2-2,ASSDGFGELF
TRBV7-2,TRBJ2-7,ASSLVAANSYEQY
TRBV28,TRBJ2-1,ASSWGGEQF
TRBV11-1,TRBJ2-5,ASSSIMTGEETQY
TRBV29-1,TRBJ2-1,SVEGWQINNEQF
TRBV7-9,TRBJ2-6,ASSHTGIKTGANVLT
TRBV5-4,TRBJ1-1,ASSSQAGNTEAF
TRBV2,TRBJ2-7,ASSVGRSYEQY
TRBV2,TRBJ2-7,ASSGQGPNEQY
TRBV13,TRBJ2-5,ASSGKGDYQETQY
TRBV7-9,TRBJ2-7,ASSSPPGQGYIYEQY
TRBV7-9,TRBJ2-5,ASSLREQETQY
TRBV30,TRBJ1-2,AWSPPRPGYT
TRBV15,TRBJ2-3,ATTLGTSTDTQY
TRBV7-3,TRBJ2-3,ASSSLSGADTQY
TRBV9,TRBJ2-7,ASSARGWNEQY
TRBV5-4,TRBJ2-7,ASSLGGVSAYEQY
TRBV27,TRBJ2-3,ASSFNRAFAVDTQY
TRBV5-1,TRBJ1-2,ASSLVGATSGSDGYT
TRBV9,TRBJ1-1,ASSGGQTEAF
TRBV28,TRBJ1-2,ASSIPGNGYT
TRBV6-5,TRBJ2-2,ASSSQRAGELF
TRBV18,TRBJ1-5,ASSPAEKGFQH
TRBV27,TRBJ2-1,ASSPRTSGLWNEQF
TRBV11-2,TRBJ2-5,ASSFAGNQETQY
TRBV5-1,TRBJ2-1,ASSSGGSSSYNEQF
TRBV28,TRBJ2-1,ASSLPHVAPGSYNEQF
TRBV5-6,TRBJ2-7,ASSLGGTSYEQY
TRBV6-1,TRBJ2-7,ASSPKDRASYEQY
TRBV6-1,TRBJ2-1,ASSGTGYNEQF
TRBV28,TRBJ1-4,ASSLAGTAEGKLF
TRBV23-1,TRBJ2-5,ASSPPSRGLETQY
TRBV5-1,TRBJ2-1,ASRGHNEQF
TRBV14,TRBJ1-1,ASSPTKGVMNTEAF
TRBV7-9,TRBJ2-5,ASSLIRGTQETQY